Given below is one TCR beta chain in context. Its antigen is currently not known. No per-base quality is available; no much larger clone lies one base away. Interpreted using the paper, the time point label stands for: about 28 days (+/-7) after the second vaccine dose. AZD1222 recipients whose second dose came at about 4 weeks and those whose second dose came at about 12 weeks were combined into one group, since spike-specific TCR depth and breadth did not differ between the two schedules. Vaccinee samples were obtained from the UK trials COV001 and COV002, which included a single-blind randomized controlled phase 2/3 trial of AZD1222 (ChAdOx1 nCoV-19) in healthy adults. For TCRbeta chain sequencing, PBMC samples from trial participants were taken at day 0 and at day 28 after the second dose. A distance of 10 bases separates the germline ends of V and J, which lose 3 bases and 2 bases respectively. The germline V gene sets CDR1 to SQVTM and CDR2 to ANQGSEA. The CDR3 numbers 13 residues from cysteine through phenylalanine. Only the CDR3 DNA stays, 39 bases, in frame from base 1.

This sample was included in a study of T cell responses to AZD1222 COVID-19 vaccine (dated by TCRdb to the early 2020s). At the level of the whole study: A total of 230 to 250 trial participants underwent TCR sequencing, of whom about 210 had received two doses of AZD1222 and approximately 26 had received two doses of the MenACWY control vaccine. Trial participants were enrolled by age into 18-55, 56-69 and 70-plus year subgroups, with approximately 160, 26 and 62 TCR-sequenced participants respectively.

The CDR3 regions of human TCRbeta chains were subjected to immunosequencing. For the original study's pipeline: Repertoire TCRs were matched against a reference library of SARS-CoV-2-specific TCRs generated with the MIRA antigen-specificity platform. Breadth was defined as the fraction of unique TCRs that were SARS-CoV-2-associated. Depth was defined as the fraction of total T cells that were SARS-CoV-2-associated. Using the MIRA data, each spike-specific TCR was mapped to the spike region that the TCR reacts to and placed in a CD4 or CD8 class. Log10-transformed breadth and depth values were compared by one-way ANOVA with Sidak's multiple comparisons tests. As stored in TCRdb, this immuneACCESS dataset retains in-frame rearrangements with V and J assigned. A fraction of the clones does not appear; measured against another copy, unresolved V genes explain less than half of the discrepancy, and the remainder lacks a known reason. That table furnishes V, J and clone size, whereas the DNA furnished D and trimming. Here the sample has 120,000 or so clones; 80% to 90% occur a single time. Of the sample, 25% to 35% falls within the top ten clones.

Study-wide findings and limitations: No day 14 peak-response samples were available, so repertoires were characterized only after the peak T cell response. Conclusions about previously exposed vaccinees are limited, since just six AZD1222 recipients were seropositive for SARS-CoV-2 at baseline. The 56-69-year group was small, and its depth increase did not reach significance, likely because of low power. Most participants were white British and females outnumbered males, and the authors suggested that clonal diversity may have been underestimated. Spike-specific TCR breadth and depth rose significantly after two AZD1222 doses compared with day 0 and with MenACWY recipients. CD4 TCRs associated with the vaccine covered the entire spike protein, and the dominant responses were in regions 160-218 and 743-854. Nearly half of unique spike-specific TCRs reportedly recognized epitopes outside regions mutated in the B.1.351 and B.1.1.7 variants.

The TCR comes from an adult who received the AZD1222 COVID-19 vaccine. The sample in question was peripheral blood, obtained 28 days after the second AZD1222 dose. The chain uses TRBV29-1 and TRBJ1-1; the best D guess is TRBD1, with 5 bases matching. The nucleotides read TGCAGCGTTGAGGGGGGAGTCAACACTGAAGCTTTCTTT. It codes for CSVEGGVNTEAFF. Full variable domain (CDR3 extended with the reference TRBV29-1 and TRBJ1-1 proteins): SAVISQKPSRDICQRGTSLTIQCQVDSQVTMMFWYRQQPGQSLTLIATANQGSEATYESGFVIDKFPISRPNLTFSTLTVSNMSPEDSSIYLCSVEGGVNTEAFFGQGTRLTVV.